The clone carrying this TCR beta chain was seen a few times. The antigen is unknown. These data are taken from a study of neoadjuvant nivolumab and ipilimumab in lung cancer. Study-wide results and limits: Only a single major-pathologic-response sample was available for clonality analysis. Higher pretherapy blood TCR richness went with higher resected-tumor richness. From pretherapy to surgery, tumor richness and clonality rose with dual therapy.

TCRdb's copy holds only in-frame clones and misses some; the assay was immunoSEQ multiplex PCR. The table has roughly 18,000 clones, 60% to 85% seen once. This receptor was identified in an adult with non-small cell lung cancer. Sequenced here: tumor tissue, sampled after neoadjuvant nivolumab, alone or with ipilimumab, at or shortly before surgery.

The chain's CDR3 is CASSPRDQGRGYTF. The CDR3, as DNA: TGTGCCAGCAGCCCTAGGGACCAGGGCCGCGGCTACACCTTC. The gene calls are TRBV7-8 and TRBJ1-2; D might be TRBD1 (5 bases). The CDR3 extends over 14 amino acids. The V end was cut by 5 bases, the J end by 8 bases, with 18 bases between. Germline loops: CDR1 SGHVS, CDR2 FQNEAQ.